The 3 T cell receptor beta chains below were found in one sample sequenced in a study of cytomegalovirus exposure and HLA in healthy donors. The table came from immunoSEQ multiplex PCR; TCRdb's copy has only in-frame clones and leaves some out. Of some 130,000 clones detected, about 80% appear once; the ten largest clones hold just under 30%. The sample comprised PBMCs. Source of these receptors: a man aged 25-45 years in good health and CMV-seropositive.

The table lists this clone with a count of one. CDR3 in amino acids: CAGGGTNEQFF. The CDR3, as DNA: TGTGCGGGCGGGGGGACAAATGAGCAGTTCTTC. The V call is TRBV10-3, the J call TRBJ2-1; 8 bases map to TRBD2. Germline V CDR1 and CDR2: ENHRY, SYGVKD. The CDR3 sequence is 11 residues long.

The rearrangement uses TRBV19 and TRBJ1-2; a weak D match, TRBD1 (6 bases). Germline CDR1 is LNHDA and CDR2 is SQIVND (reference sequence). This CDR3 has 13 residues. Trimming shortened V by 4 bases and J by 4 bases, and 10 bases separated the two germline ends. CDR3 in DNA: TGTGCCAGTAGTACCGGGACAACCTATGGCTACACCTTC. This sequence encodes CASSTGTTYGYTF.

V is TRBV29-1 and J is TRBJ2-1; 9 nucleotides line up with TRBD2. The trim removed 8 bases at V and 11 bases at J, leaving 4 bases unmatched. This CDR3 spans 10 amino acids. Germline CDR1 reads SQVTM; CDR2 reads ANQGSEA. The CDR3 here is CSLGTSKQFF. The CDR3 DNA follows: TGCAGCCTAGGGACTAGCAAGCAGTTCTTC.